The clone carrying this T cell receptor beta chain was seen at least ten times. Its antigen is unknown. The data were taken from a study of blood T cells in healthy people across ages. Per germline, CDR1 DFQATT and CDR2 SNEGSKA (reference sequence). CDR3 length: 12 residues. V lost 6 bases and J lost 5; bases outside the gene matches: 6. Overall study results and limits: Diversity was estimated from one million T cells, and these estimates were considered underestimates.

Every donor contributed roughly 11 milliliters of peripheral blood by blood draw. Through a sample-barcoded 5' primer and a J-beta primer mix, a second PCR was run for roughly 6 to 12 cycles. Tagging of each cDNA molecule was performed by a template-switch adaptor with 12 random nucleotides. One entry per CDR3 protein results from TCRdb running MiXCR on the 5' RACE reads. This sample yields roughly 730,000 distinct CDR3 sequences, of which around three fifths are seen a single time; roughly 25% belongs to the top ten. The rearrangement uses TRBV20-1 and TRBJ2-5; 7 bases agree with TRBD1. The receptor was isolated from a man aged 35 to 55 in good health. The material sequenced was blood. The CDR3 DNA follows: TGCAGTGCCGGGACAGCCCTGGAGACCCAGTACTTC. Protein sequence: CSAGTALETQYF.